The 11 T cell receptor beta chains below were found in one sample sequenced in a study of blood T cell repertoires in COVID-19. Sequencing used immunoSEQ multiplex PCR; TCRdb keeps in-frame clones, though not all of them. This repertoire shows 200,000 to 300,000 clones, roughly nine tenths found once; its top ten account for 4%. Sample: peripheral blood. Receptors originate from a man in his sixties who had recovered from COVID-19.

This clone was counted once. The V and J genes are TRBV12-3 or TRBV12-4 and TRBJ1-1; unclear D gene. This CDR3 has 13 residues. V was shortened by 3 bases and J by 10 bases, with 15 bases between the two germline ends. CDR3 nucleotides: TGTGCCAGCAGTTTTGAGGGAGACTTGGGAGCTTTCTTT. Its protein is CASSFEGDLGAFF.

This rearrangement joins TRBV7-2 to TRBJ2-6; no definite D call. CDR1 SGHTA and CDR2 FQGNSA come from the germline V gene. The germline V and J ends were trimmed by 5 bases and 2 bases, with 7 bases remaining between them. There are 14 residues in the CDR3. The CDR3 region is CASSQAAGANVLTF. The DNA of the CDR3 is TGTGCCAGCAGCCAGGCAGCTGGGGCCAACGTCCTGACTTTC.

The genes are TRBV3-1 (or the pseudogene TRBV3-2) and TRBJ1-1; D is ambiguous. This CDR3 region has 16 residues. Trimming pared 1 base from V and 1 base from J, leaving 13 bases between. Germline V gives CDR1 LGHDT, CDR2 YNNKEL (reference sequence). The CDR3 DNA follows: TGTGCCAGCAGCCAAGTATTCACAGCTGAGAACACTGAAGCTTTCTTT. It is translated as CASSQVFTAENTEAFF.

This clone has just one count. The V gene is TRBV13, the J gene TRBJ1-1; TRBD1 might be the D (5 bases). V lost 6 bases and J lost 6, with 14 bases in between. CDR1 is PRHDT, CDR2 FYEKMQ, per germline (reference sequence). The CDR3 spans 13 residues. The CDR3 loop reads CASRSDRGAEAFF. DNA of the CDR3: TGTGCCAGCAGATCCGACCGGGGGGCTGAAGCTTTCTTT. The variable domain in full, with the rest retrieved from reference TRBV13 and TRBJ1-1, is AAGVIQSPRHLIKEKRETATLKCYPIPRHDTVYWYQQGPGQDPQFLISFYEKMQSDKGSIPDRFSAQQFSDYHSELNMSSLELGDSALYFCASRSDRGAEAFFGQGTRLTVV.

The CDR3 reads CASSIGQSNYGYTF. The CDR3, as DNA: TGTGCCAGTAGTATAGGGCAGTCAAACTATGGCTACACCTTC. The V call is TRBV19, the J call TRBJ1-2, with no clear D. CDR3 length: 14 amino acids. V gave up 1 base and J gave up 2 bases, with 8 bases separating them. CDR1 is LNHDA, CDR2 SQIVND, per germline (reference sequence).

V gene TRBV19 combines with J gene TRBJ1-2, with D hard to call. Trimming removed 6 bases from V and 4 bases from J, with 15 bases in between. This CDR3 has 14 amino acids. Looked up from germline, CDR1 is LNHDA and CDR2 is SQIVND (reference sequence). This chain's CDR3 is CASSFSPGSYGYTF. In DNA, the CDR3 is TGTGCCAGTAGCTTCTCACCTGGGAGCTATGGCTACACCTTC.

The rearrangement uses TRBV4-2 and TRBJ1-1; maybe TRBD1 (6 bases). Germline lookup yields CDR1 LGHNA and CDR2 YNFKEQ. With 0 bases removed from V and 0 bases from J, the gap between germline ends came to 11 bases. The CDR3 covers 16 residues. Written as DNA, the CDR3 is TGTGCCAGCAGCCAAGATTTCGGACAGATGAACACTGAAGCTTTCTTT. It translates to CASSQDFGQMNTEAFF.

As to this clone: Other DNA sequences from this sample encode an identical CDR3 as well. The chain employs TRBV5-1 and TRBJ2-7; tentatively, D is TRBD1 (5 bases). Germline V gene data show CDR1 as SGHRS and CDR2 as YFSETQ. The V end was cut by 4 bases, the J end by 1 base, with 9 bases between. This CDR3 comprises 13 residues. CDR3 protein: CASSLDRSYEQYF. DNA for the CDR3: TGCGCCAGCAGCCTCGACAGATCCTACGAGCAGTACTTC.

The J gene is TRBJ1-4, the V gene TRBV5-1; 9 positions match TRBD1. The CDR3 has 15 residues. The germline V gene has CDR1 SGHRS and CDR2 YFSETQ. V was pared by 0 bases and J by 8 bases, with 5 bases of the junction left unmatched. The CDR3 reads CASSLETGTGEKLFF. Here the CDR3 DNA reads TGCGCCAGCAGCTTGGAAACCGGGACAGGGGAAAAACTGTTTTTT.

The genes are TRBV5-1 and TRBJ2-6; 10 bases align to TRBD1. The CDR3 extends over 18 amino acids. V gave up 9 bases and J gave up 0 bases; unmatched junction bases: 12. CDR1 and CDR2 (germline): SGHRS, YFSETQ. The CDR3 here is CATRQGASSFSGANVLTF. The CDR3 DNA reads TGCGCCACGCGACAGGGGGCAAGCTCTTTCTCTGGGGCCAACGTCCTGACTTTC. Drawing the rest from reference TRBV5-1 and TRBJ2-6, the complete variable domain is KAGVTQTPRYLIKTRGQQVTLSCSPISGHRSVSWYQQTPGQGLQFLFEYFSETQRNKGNFPGRFSGRQFSNSRSEMNVSTLELGDSALYLCATRQGASSFSGANVLTFGAGSRLTVL.

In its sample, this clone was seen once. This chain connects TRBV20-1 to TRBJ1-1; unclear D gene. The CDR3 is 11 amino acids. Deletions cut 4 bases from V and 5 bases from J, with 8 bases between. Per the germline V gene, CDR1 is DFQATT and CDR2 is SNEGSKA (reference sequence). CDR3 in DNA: TGCAGTGCTAATACCCGGACTGAAGCTTTCTTT. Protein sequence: CSANTRTEAFF.